This entry lists 27 T cell receptor beta chains sequenced from one sample in a study of regulatory T cells in long-lasting Graves disease. As for time point: newly diagnosed GD, antithyroid drugs for less than 3 months. The TCR library used RNA extracted from PBMCs. Sequencing libraries for TCR beta were prepared with iRepertoire HTBI primers and Arm-PCR of CDR3 regions. One entry per CDR3 protein, called by TCRdb with MiXCR from the multiplex PCR reads. The sample has around 400,000 distinct CDR3 sequences, less than 20% seen once; the top ten hold about 20%. Material: peripheral blood mononuclear cells (PBMCs), obtained at new diagnosis, from a patient treated with antithyroid drugs. These receptors all stem from a female donor with Graves disease.

This clonotype was recorded a few times. The chain carries TRBV7-3 and TRBJ2-1; TRBD2 aligns across 7 bases. This CDR3 has 16 amino acids. The J segment lost 4 bases and the V segment lost 2 bases, leaving 8 bases of the junction unmatched. Germline CDR1 reads SGHTA; CDR2 reads FQGTGA. The CDR3 region is CASSLYGSGAYNEQFF. For the CDR3, the DNA is TGTGCCAGCAGCTTATATGGGAGCGGGGCTTACAATGAGCAGTTCTTC.

In this sample, this clonotype turned up a few times. CDR3 sequence: CAISRETGGSPLHF. For the CDR3, the DNA is TGTGCCATCAGCCGGGAAACCGGGGGTTCACCCCTCCACTTT. The gene calls are TRBV10-3 and TRBJ1-6, with D possibly TRBD1 on 5 matching bases. The germline gives CDR1 ENHRY, CDR2 SYGVKD. The CDR3 extends over 14 amino acids. The V end was cut by 6 bases, the J end by 9 bases, with 15 bases between.

This clonotype was found many times. J is TRBJ2-7 and V is TRBV29-1; 7 bases agree with TRBD1. CDR3 length: 14 residues. Germline CDR1 and CDR2: SQVTM and ANQGSEA. Trimming took 1 base from V and 0 from J; bases not matched to a gene: 3. CDR3 region: CSVEAKGASYEQYF. Here the CDR3 DNA reads TGCAGCGTTGAAGCCAAGGGGGCCTCCTACGAGCAGTACTTC.

This clonotype showed up many times. The rearrangement links TRBV11-2 to TRBJ1-3; D is unclear. The V gene lost 2 bases and the J gene lost 5 bases, with 13 bases spanning the gap. The CDR3 length is 15 residues. Germline assignment: CDR1 SGHAT and CDR2 FQNNGV. The CDR3 spells CASSLMDFYRNTIYF. In nucleotides, the CDR3 is TGTGCCAGCAGCTTAATGGATTTTTACAGAAACACCATATATTTT.

Worth noting for this clonotype: This probably arose from a read error, given a far larger clone one base away. The chain is built from TRBV6-5 and TRBJ1-1; D is uncertain. CDR1 is MNHEY and CDR2 is SVGAGI in the germline V gene. The V gene lost 2 bases and the J gene lost 0 bases, with 16 bases spanning the gap. The length of the CDR3 is 17 residues. The CDR3 region has the DNA TGTGCCAGCAGTTACGGAGACGCGGTCGGGCTGAACACTGAAGCTTTCTTT. Protein sequence: CASSYGDAVGLNTEAFF.

This clonotype was detected ten times or more. The chain employs TRBV30 and TRBJ1-4, with no clear D. Germline V CDR1 and CDR2: GTSNPN, SVGIG (reference sequence). The length of the CDR3 is 13 residues. V was shortened by 7 bases and J by 5 bases, with 14 bases between the two germline ends. The chain's CDR3 is CASGGLGNEKLFF. The CDR3 nucleotides are TGTGCCTCGGGAGGCCTTGGAAATGAAAAACTGTTTTTT.

This clonotype came up a few times. The chain links TRBV5-1 to TRBJ2-7; D is unresolved. This CDR3 is built from 16 residues. The V and J ends lost 0 bases and 3 bases respectively, with 16 bases between them. CDR1 SGHRS and CDR2 YFSETQ come from the germline V gene. The CDR3 spells CASSLGGGSKLYEQYF. CDR3 DNA sequence: TGCGCCAGCAGCTTGGGAGGTGGATCTAAGCTCTACGAGCAGTACTTC.

At least ten counts were recorded for this clonotype. The chain couples TRBV14 to TRBJ1-2; 9 bases line up with TRBD1. V was pared by 4 bases and J by 4 bases, with 7 bases of the junction left unmatched. The germline CDR1 and CDR2 sequences are SGHDN and FVKESK. This CDR3 comprises 15 residues. The CDR3 sequence is CASSRMGQGIYGYTF. The CDR3 DNA follows: TGTGCCAGCAGCCGAATGGGACAGGGAATCTATGGCTACACCTTC.

At least ten counts were recorded for this clonotype. The chain employs TRBV4-3 and TRBJ1-1; D is undetermined. The germline V gene has CDR1 LGHNA and CDR2 YSLEER. Trimming left V 0 bases short and J 3 bases short, with 11 bases between. The CDR3 totals 15 residues. CDR3 protein: CASSQDPVSYTEAFF. CDR3 sequence (DNA): TGCGCCAGCAGCCAAGATCCGGTTAGCTACACTGAAGCTTTCTTT.

V is TRBV28 and J is TRBJ2-3, with 8 bases matching TRBD2. CDR1 is MDHEN, CDR2 SYDVKM, per germline. V lost 5 bases to trimming and J lost 5 bases; unmatched junction nucleotides: 9. The CDR3 has 15 residues. The CDR3: CASSSLREEIDTQYF. The CDR3 bases are TGTGCCAGCAGTAGCTTGCGGGAGGAAATAGATACGCAGTATTTT.

This clonotype showed up just a few times. A read error may explain this, as a much larger clone is one base away. This is likely a read error, given that the CDR3 carries no conserved phenylalanine or tryptophan at its end. The chain recombines TRBV3-1 with TRBJ2-3; D gene ambiguous. Trimming removed 2 bases from V and 4 bases from J, with 4 bases in between. Germline CDR1 LGHDT, CDR2 YNNKEL (reference sequence). The CDR3 contains 12 residues. The CDR3 DNA is TGTGCCAGCAGCCAAATTGCAGATACGCAGTATCTT. Its translation is CASSQIADTQYL.

This clonotype was seen ten or more times. The V gene is TRBV28, the J gene TRBJ2-7, with no clear D. The CDR3 is 13 amino acids. CDR1 and CDR2 from the germline V gene are MDHEN and SYDVKM. V was pared by 7 bases and J by 2 bases, with 12 bases between. CDR3 residues: CASNVRRAYEQYF. The CDR3 DNA follows: TGTGCCAGCAATGTGCGTAGGGCCTACGAGCAGTACTTC.

The chain is built from TRBV24-1 and TRBJ2-3; TRBD1 or TRBD2 may be the D gene (5 bases each). Deletions cut 3 bases from V and 0 bases from J, with 12 bases between. Germline CDR1 and CDR2: KGHDR and SFDVKD. There are 16 residues in the CDR3. As DNA, the CDR3 is TGTGCCACCAGTGATGCCGGGACCGAGAGCACAGATACGCAGTATTTT. Its translation is CATSDAGTESTDTQYF.

The table lists this clonotype with many counts. This CDR3 is CAISIDRGGNTEAFF. CDR3 nucleotide sequence: TGTGCCATCAGTATAGACAGGGGGGGGAACACTGAAGCTTTCTTT. The chain recombines TRBV10-3 with TRBJ1-1, with 9 bases lining up with TRBD1. Looked up from germline, CDR1 is ENHRY and CDR2 is SYGVKD. This CDR3 region has 15 residues. V lost 5 bases to trimming and J lost 1 base; unmatched junction nucleotides: 5.

This clonotype has just a few counts. V and J are TRBV6-5 and TRBJ2-5, with a weak D call TRBD1 (5 bases). Trimming shortened V by 0 bases and J by 1 base, and 9 bases separated the two germline ends. Germline V gives CDR1 MNHEY, CDR2 SVGAGI. CDR3 length equals 15 residues. CDR3 loop: CASSYSSGPQETQYF. The CDR3 DNA reads TGTGCCAGCAGTTACTCGTCAGGGCCCCAAGAGACCCAGTACTTC.

On this clonotype itself: This is likely a read error, given that the CDR3 carries no conserved phenylalanine or tryptophan at its end. The chain is built from TRBV20-1 and TRBJ2-7; D may be TRBD1 or TRBD2 (6 bases each). Germline V gene sequence: CDR1 DFQATT, CDR2 SNEGSKA (reference sequence). V was trimmed by 4 bases and J by 2 bases, leaving 12 bases between them. CDR3 size: 13 residues. This CDR3 reads CSANDGGPYEQYL. The DNA of the CDR3 is TGCAGTGCTAATGACGGGGGCCCCTACGAGCAGTACCTC.

In this sample, this clonotype turned up many times. V usage is TRBV9 and J usage is TRBJ1-1, with no clear D. The CDR3 is 14 amino acids. Trimming cost V 1 base and J 7 bases, with 14 bases left between them. Germline CDR1 and CDR2: SGDLS and YYNGEE. CDR3 nucleotides: TGTGCCAGCAGCGTACAAATGACCACGGGTGAAGCTTTCTTT. It yields the protein CASSVQMTTGEAFF.

In its sample, this clonotype was seen a few times. A much larger clone is a single base away; this may be a read error. The chain uses TRBV24-1 and TRBJ2-3; 7 bases map to TRBD1. This CDR3 contains 14 residues. Germline lookup yields CDR1 KGHDR and CDR2 SFDVKD. In DNA form, the CDR3 reads TGTGCCACCGGTGAGGGACAGCACACAGATACGCAGTATTTT. Translated, it gives CATGEGQHTDTQYF.

This clonotype was counted at least ten times. The chain couples TRBV30 to TRBJ1-2, with D uncertain. CDR1 and CDR2 from the germline V gene are GTSNPN and SVGIG (reference sequence). Trimming removed 2 bases at V and 8 bases at J, with 12 bases between. The length of the CDR3 is 12 residues. The CDR3 here is CAWSLTPGGYTF. The CDR3 nucleotides are TGTGCCTGGAGTCTGACACCGGGAGGCTACACCTTC.

This clonotype was detected ten times or more. V and J are TRBV20-1 and TRBJ2-1; 7 nucleotides match TRBD2. With 3 bases clipped from V and 6 bases from J, the junction kept 11 bases outside the gene matches. This CDR3 region has 15 residues. Germline values: CDR1 DFQATT, CDR2 SNEGSKA (reference sequence). The CDR3 sequence is CSASGGSRRVNEQFF. CDR3 DNA: TGCAGTGCTAGCGGGGGGTCTCGGAGGGTCAATGAGCAGTTCTTC.

Remarks on this clonotype: A read error may be the cause here, since a much bigger clone is one base away. This sequence joins TRBV12-3 or TRBV12-4 and TRBJ1-1, with no clear D. This CDR3 region has 15 residues. The V end was cut by 1 base, the J end by 6 bases, with 15 bases between. Here the CDR3 DNA reads TGTGCCAGCAGTTTAGTGGCGGAGGGAACGCCTGAAGCTTTCTTT. Its translation: CASSLVAEGTPEAFF.

There are many counts of this clonotype. The V and J genes are TRBV5-1 and TRBJ1-2; D possibly corresponds to TRBD1 (5 bases). CDR3 length equals 13 residues. The germline CDR1 and CDR2 sequences are SGHRS and YFSETQ. V shed 6 bases and J shed 0 bases, with 9 bases lying between them. The CDR3 DNA is TGCGCCAGCACCGACAGTGCTAACTATGGCTACACCTTC. Translation gives CASTDSANYGYTF.

To note about this clonotype: Possible read error: a much larger clone is one base away. The chain has TRBV12-3 or TRBV12-4 and TRBJ2-3, with unresolved D. The tail of the sequence fits TRBJ2-1 better, so the J call may be wrong. This CDR3 contains 14 residues. The CDR3 nucleotides read TGTGCCAGCAGTCCAGGCGTGGATTTTTACGAGCAGTTCTTC. The encoded protein is CASSPGVDFYEQFF.

This clonotype was seen repeatedly, ten times or more. The rearrangement joins TRBV5-6 to TRBJ2-2; TRBD1 matches at 7 bases. CDR3 length: 16 amino acids. Per the germline V gene, CDR1 is SGHDT and CDR2 is YYEEEE. V dropped 0 bases and J dropped 6; count of bases not matched to a gene: 8. The CDR3 DNA reads as TGTGCCAGCAGCTTGGTGACAGGGTTTATACCCGGGGAGCTGTTTTTT. Translation gives CASSLVTGFIPGELFF.

This clonotype has a count of ten or more. The chain combines TRBV14 with TRBJ1-2; a possible D gene is TRBD1 (6 bases). CDR1 is SGHDN, CDR2 FVKESK, per germline. This CDR3 is built from 18 residues. Trimming removed 1 base at V and 4 bases at J, with 22 bases between. The DNA of the CDR3 is TGTGCCAGCAGCCAAGGTGCGTTCGGGGGCTGGAATTCCTATGGCTACACCTTC. This gives the protein CASSQGAFGGWNSYGYTF.

This clonotype was seen ten or more times. A read error may be the cause here, since a much bigger clone is one base away. The chain recombines TRBV7-9 with TRBJ2-5, with TRBD1 matching 8 bases. Trimming at V came to 3 bases and at J to 1 base, leaving 1 base not matched to a gene. This CDR3 comprises 14 residues. In germline, CDR1 is SEHNR, CDR2 FQNEAQ (reference sequence). The CDR3 here is CASSFGTGQETQYF. The CDR3 nucleotides read TGTGCCAGCAGCTTCGGGACAGGCCAAGAGACCCAGTACTTC. Full variable domain (outside the CDR3, taken from reference TRBV7-9 and TRBJ2-5): DTGVSQNPRHKITKRGQNVTFRCDPISEHNRLYWYRQTLGQGPEFLTYFQNEAQLEKSRLLSDRFSAERPKGSFSTLEIQRTEQGDSAMYLCASSFGTGQETQYFGPGTRLLVL.

This clonotype appeared a few times. The chain has TRBV5-6 and TRBJ1-2; D gene uncertain. Germline V gene lookup returns CDR1 SGHDT and CDR2 YYEEEE. V was shortened by 3 bases and J by 3 bases, with 9 bases between the two germline ends. This CDR3 has 13 amino acids. CDR3 in DNA: TGTGCCAGCAGCTCGGACCGATACTATGGCTACACCTTC. Protein: CASSSDRYYGYTF.